Listed below are T cell receptor beta chains from one sample, sequenced in a study of blood T cell repertoires in COVID-19. The data were produced by immunoSEQ multiplex PCR, yet TCRdb's version contains in-frame clones alone and is incomplete. The sample lists 250,000 or so clones, 70% to 85% occurring once. The sequenced sample consisted of peripheral blood. These receptor sequences come from a woman of 80 years or more with acute or convalescent COVID-19. The CDR3 runs from the conserved cysteine through the conserved F or W. The D gene is left open where the match is weak. Some rows have no size entry. The others give once, few or many, or a class for an expanded clone.

CDR3 DNA,CDR3 protein,clone size,V gene,J gene,D gene,CDR3 length
TGTGCCAGCCACCGGGAGGGAAATTCACCCCTCCACTTT,CASHREGNSPLHF,few,TRBV6-5,TRBJ1-6,-,13
TGTGCCAGTACCGACAGCTATGGAAACACCATATATTTT,CASTDSYGNTIYF,-,TRBV19,TRBJ1-3,-,13
TGCAGCGCAACGGGCCAGGGACTGCCTGGTAACTATGGCTACACCTTC,CSATGQGLPGNYGYTF,-,TRBV29-1,TRBJ1-2,-,16
TGTGCCAGCAGCTTATACCCCCAAGGACGGGATAACTATGGCTACACCTTC,CASSLYPQGRDNYGYTF,-,TRBV7-2,TRBJ1-2,-,17
TGTGCCATCGGGACTAGCGGCCCCACAGATACGCAGTATTTT,CAIGTSGPTDTQYF,-,TRBV2,TRBJ2-3,TRBD2,14
TGTGCCAGCAGTTTAACCAGGAACGAGTATGGCTACACCTTC,CASSLTRNEYGYTF,-,TRBV28,TRBJ1-2,-,14
TGCAGTGAAGACAGGGGAGAGACCCAGTACTTC,CSEDRGETQYF,-,TRBV20-1,TRBJ2-5,TRBD1,11
TGTGCCAGCAGTTACTCCGACAGGAGACAAGAGACCCAGTACTTC,CASSYSDRRQETQYF,-,TRBV6-5,TRBJ2-5,-,15
TGTGCCAGCAGCGTAGCGGGGGGCGTAGAGACCCAGTACTTC,CASSVAGGVETQYF,-,TRBV9,TRBJ2-5,-,14
TGTGCCAGCAGGTCATATAAAGCACGTCATGGCTACACCTTC,CASRSYKARHGYTF,-,TRBV28,TRBJ1-2,-,14
TGTGCCAGCAGCGTAGGCTCCACCCTCCTCCGGGCGCAGTATTTT,CASSVGSTLLRAQYF,-,TRBV9,TRBJ2-3,-,15
TGTGCCAGCAGCCAAGATCGGTCTAGCGGGGCTGTAGATACGCAGTATTTT,CASSQDRSSGAVDTQYF,-,TRBV4-2,TRBJ2-3,TRBD2,17
TGTGCCAGCAGCTTAGCAGCCTCCTATGGCTACACCTTC,CASSLAASYGYTF,-,TRBV7-9,TRBJ1-2,-,13
TGTGCCAGCAGTGAAGTGCGGGGGCTCAGCAATCAGCCCCAGCATTTT,CASSEVRGLSNQPQHF,-,TRBV6-1,TRBJ1-5,-,16
TGCGCCAGCAGCCAAGATGTAACAGGAGCCTATGGCTACACCTTC,CASSQDVTGAYGYTF,-,TRBV4-3,TRBJ1-2,-,15
TGTGCCAGCAGCTTTTTTCGGGGAACCTACAATGAGCAGTTCTTC,CASSFFRGTYNEQFF,-,TRBV11-2,TRBJ2-1,-,15
TGTGCCAGCAGTCCTAGCGGGAACAATGAGCAGTTCTTC,CASSPSGNNEQFF,-,TRBV11-1,TRBJ2-1,TRBD2,13
TGTGCCAGCAGTCTGGGACTAGCGGGGATTCCAGGGGAGCAGTACTTC,CASSLGLAGIPGEQYF,-,TRBV28,TRBJ2-7,TRBD2,16
TGCGCCAGCAGCTTGGCGGGAGACGGTTTCACCGGGGAGCTGTTTTTT,CASSLAGDGFTGELFF,-,TRBV5-1,TRBJ2-2,-,16
TGTGCCTGGAGCGCGCTAGACGGATCACCCCTCCACTTT,CAWSALDGSPLHF,-,TRBV30,TRBJ1-6,-,13
TGCGCCAGCAGCTTGGTGCCGGGGACAGGGGGCTACGAGCAGTACTTC,CASSLVPGTGGYEQYF,-,TRBV5-1,TRBJ2-7,TRBD1,16
TGTGCCAGCAGCTTCCAGGGTGGGGTCGGCACTGAAGCTTTCTTT,CASSFQGGVGTEAFF,-,TRBV7-9,TRBJ1-1,-,15
TGTGCCAGCAGTGTAGGACAGGGGAGAAATGAAAAACTGTTTTTT,CASSVGQGRNEKLFF,-,TRBV25-1,TRBJ1-4,TRBD1,15
TGTGCCAGCAGTTTATCCCACACAGATACGCAGTATTTT,CASSLSHTDTQYF,-,TRBV12-3/TRBV12-4,TRBJ2-3,-,13
TGTGCCAGTAGTGCCCGGACAGGGGGAACGTCCTACAATGAGCAGTTCTTC,CASSARTGGTSYNEQFF,-,TRBV19,TRBJ2-1,TRBD1,17
TGTGCCAGCAGCTTAGGGGGACAGGCCTACAATGAGCAGTTCTTC,CASSLGGQAYNEQFF,once,TRBV7-3,TRBJ2-1,TRBD1,15
TGTGCCAGCAGCATGCTAGCGGGGGGGAGAGAGACCCAGTACTTC,CASSMLAGGRETQYF,-,TRBV7-2,TRBJ2-5,TRBD2,15
TGTGCCAGCAGCCCCTCAAATCGACAGGGTATGTCAGCTTTCTTT,CASSPSNRQGMSAFF,-,TRBV3-1/TRBV3-2,TRBJ1-1,TRBD1,15
TGTGCCAGCAGTTTTAGGGGAAAGTCTGGGGCCAACGTCCTGACTTTC,CASSFRGKSGANVLTF,-,TRBV27,TRBJ2-6,-,16
TGTGCCAGCAGCCAAGATCCCGGGAAACGGACAGGGGGCGACGACGAGCAGTACTTC,CASSQDPGKRTGGDDEQYF,-,TRBV14,TRBJ2-7,TRBD1,19
TGTGCCATCAGTGAAGGCCTCGGTCCGGGACAGGGGGCCTACAATGAGCAGTTCTTC,CAISEGLGPGQGAYNEQFF,-,TRBV10-3,TRBJ2-1,TRBD1,19
TGTGCCTGGAGTCCGACAGGTGCCGAGCAGTACTTC,CAWSPTGAEQYF,-,TRBV30,TRBJ2-7,-,12
TGTGCCTGGAGGTTAGCGGGAGGGAATGAGCAGTTCTTC,CAWRLAGGNEQFF,-,TRBV30,TRBJ2-1,TRBD2,13
TGTGCCAGCAGCTTAGCGCGGGGTGATGAGCAGTTCTTC,CASSLARGDEQFF,-,TRBV7-2,TRBJ2-1,-,13
TGTGCCAGCAGCGAACCCGCAGACACAGATACGCAGTATTTT,CASSEPADTDTQYF,-,TRBV7-6,TRBJ2-3,-,14
TGTGCCAGCAGCTCGCAACATGAAGCTTTCTTT,CASSSQHEAFF,-,TRBV11-1,TRBJ1-1,-,11
TGTGCCAGCAGCTTAGGGGGAGAGAACACTGAAGCTTTCTTT,CASSLGGENTEAFF,-,TRBV7-8,TRBJ1-1,-,14
TGCGCCAGCAGCCAAGTTCAGGGGGCCGGGAACACTGAAGCTTTCTTT,CASSQVQGAGNTEAFF,-,TRBV4-1,TRBJ1-1,TRBD1,16
TGTGCCAGCAGTTTTACAGGTTACCATCAGCCCCAGCATTTT,CASSFTGYHQPQHF,once,TRBV27,TRBJ1-5,-,14
TGTGCCACCGCGACTAGCTCGGGGACAGATACGCAGTATTTT,CATATSSGTDTQYF,-,TRBV2,TRBJ2-3,TRBD2,14
TGTGCCAGCAGTGACGTCGACAGGGAGAACACTGAAGCTTTCTTT,CASSDVDRENTEAFF,once,TRBV25-1,TRBJ1-1,TRBD1,15
TGTGCCTGGACTAGCGGGAGGGGGTACGAGCAGTACTTC,CAWTSGRGYEQYF,few,TRBV30,TRBJ2-7,TRBD2,13
TGTGCCAGCAGCCCCTTAATAGCAGGGTTTAATGAAAAACTGTTTTTT,CASSPLIAGFNEKLFF,-,TRBV4-2,TRBJ1-4,-,16